This T cell receptor beta chain was sequenced during a study of T-cell reconstitution after alpha-beta-depleted transplantation in children. Whole-study results and caveats: Several hundred graft clones that had expanded were reportedly the source of alpha-beta T cells about two months after transplant.

Unique molecular identifiers were incorporated into the prepared TCRbeta library. TCRdb re-analysed the PCR reads in MiXCR, keeping a single row per CDR3 protein. The sample holds roughly 490,000 distinct CDR3 sequences, approximately 10% seen once. This clonotype was found a few times. The antigen is undetermined. Trimming left V 0 bases short and J 6 bases short, with 5 bases between. The CDR3 covers 12 residues. Germline lookup yields CDR1 MNHEY and CDR2 SVGAGI. The clonotype was recovered from a female patient aged 2-10 years who had a stem cell transplant for aplastic anemia, so the T cells may come from the graft donor. Sequenced material: PBMCs, mostly from graft donor cells, taken 180 days after TCRalphabeta/CD19-depleted stem cell transplant. The chain links TRBV6-5 to TRBJ1-1; D gene uncertain. The CDR3 region is CASSYSPPEAFF. The CDR3 DNA reads as TGTGCCAGCAGTTACTCCCCCCCTGAAGCTTTCTTT.